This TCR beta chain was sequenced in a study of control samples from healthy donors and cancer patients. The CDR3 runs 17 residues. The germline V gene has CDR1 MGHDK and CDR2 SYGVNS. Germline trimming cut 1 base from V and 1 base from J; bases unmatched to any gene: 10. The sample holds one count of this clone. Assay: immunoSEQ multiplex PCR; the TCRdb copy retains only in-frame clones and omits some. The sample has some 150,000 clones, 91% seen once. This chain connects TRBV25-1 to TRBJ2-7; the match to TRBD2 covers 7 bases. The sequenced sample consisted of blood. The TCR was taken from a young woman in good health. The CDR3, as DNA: TGTGCCAGCAGTGAATCCCCTCAGCGGGACCAATCCTACGAGCAGTACTTC. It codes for CASSESPQRDQSYEQYF.